This T cell receptor (beta chain) was sequenced in a study of Ad26.COV2.S vaccination and SARS-CoV-2 variants. Background on the study: The study gave Ad26.COV2.S intramuscularly, once or twice 56 days apart. Broader study findings: Similar non-spike TCR breadth was observed in recipients of vaccine and of placebo. Possibly, TCR breadth and depth analyses underestimated total T cell responses.

Worth noting for this clone: As yet, its antigen is unknown.

This CDR3 has 13 amino acids. The junction had 9 bases not matched to a gene; V was cut back by 7 bases and J by 6 bases. Germline CDR1 SQVTM, CDR2 ANQGSEA. Produced via immunoSEQ multiplex PCR; TCRdb's table is partial and in-frame only. The sample records around 420,000 clones, 88% being singletons. The sample's treatment: approximately 18 received Ad26.COV2.S at low or high dose, single or two shots; roughly 5 received placebo; per-sample allocation not given. Collection of the samples took place on day 63 after the first injection of vaccine or placebo. A Boston donor was an adult aged 18-55 years.

The genes are TRBV29-1 and TRBJ2-1; TRBD1 aligns across 7 bases. The sequencing used peripheral blood, collected in a trial of Ad26.COV2.S vaccine versus placebo. This clonotype was sampled from a person between 18 and 59 years old who received the Ad26.COV2.S COVID-19 vaccine or a placebo. The CDR3 region is CSAKTGSVNEQFF. In nucleotides, the CDR3 is TGCAGCGCTAAGACAGGGTCGGTCAATGAGCAGTTCTTC.